This T cell receptor (beta chain) derives from a study of CD8 T cells in ankylosing spondylitis. Remarks on this clonotype: The antigen remains undetermined.

The CDR3 extends over 16 amino acids. V lost 7 bases to trimming and J lost 4 bases, with 22 bases between them. The germline V gene encodes CDR1 MNHNS and CDR2 SASEGT. General study points: According to the report, clones linked to the disease were significantly enriched in matched synovial fluid samples taken from ankylosing spondylitis patients. A motif of 7 to 9 highly homologous TCR beta variants was seen as apparently characteristic of ankylosing spondylitis blood. Past studies reported some motif variants in reactive arthritis synovial fluid and blood.

Researchers built TCR beta libraries using quantitative 5'-RACE with molecular barcodes. TCRdb redid the calling of the 5' RACE reads with MiXCR, one entry per CDR3 protein. This repertoire shows 800,000 to 900,000 distinct CDR3 sequences, approximately 12% found once; its top ten account for 0.51%. The clonotype comes from a male donor with ankylosing spondylitis. Input material: blood, either unsorted or a sorted T cell fraction (not recorded which). This chain links TRBV6-1 with TRBJ1-2; D possibly corresponds to TRBD1 (6 bases). CDR3 coding DNA: TGTGCCAGCACTCCCCGGGGGGCGCGAAGCCCCTATGGCTACACCTTC. It is translated as CASTPRGARSPYGYTF.